The entry that follows covers one T cell receptor (beta chain) sequence. Its antigen is still unknown. Unexposed donor CD4+ T cells date from 2011-2018, before the COVID-19 pandemic. With 3 bases removed from V and 4 bases from J, the gap between germline ends came to 10 bases. Germline V gene lookup returns CDR1 SQVTM and CDR2 ANQGSEA. The CDR3 loop spans 14 amino acids. The sample is drawn from a study of CD4 T cells in relation to SARS-CoV-2 and coronaviruses. Overall study results and limits: Pre-pandemic and post-infection samples never came from the same donor.

Some clones are missing from TCRdb's copy, which holds only in-frame ones; the method was immunoSEQ multiplex PCR. This table has more than 55,000 clones, 86% appearing once. This TCR was sampled from a human donor in good health. The material sequenced was memory CD4+ T cells from PBMCs. The J gene is TRBJ1-6, the V gene TRBV29-1; a possible D gene is TRBD1 (5 bases). Written as DNA, the CDR3 is TGCAGCGTTGATAGACAGCCTTATAATTCACCCCTCCACTTT. Protein sequence: CSVDRQPYNSPLHF. The full variable domain, rest sourced from reference TRBV29-1 and TRBJ1-6, is SAVISQKPSRDICQRGTSLTIQCQVDSQVTMMFWYRQQPGQSLTLIATANQGSEATYESGFVIDKFPISRPNLTFSTLTVSNMSPEDSSIYLCSVDRQPYNSPLHFGNGTRLTVT.